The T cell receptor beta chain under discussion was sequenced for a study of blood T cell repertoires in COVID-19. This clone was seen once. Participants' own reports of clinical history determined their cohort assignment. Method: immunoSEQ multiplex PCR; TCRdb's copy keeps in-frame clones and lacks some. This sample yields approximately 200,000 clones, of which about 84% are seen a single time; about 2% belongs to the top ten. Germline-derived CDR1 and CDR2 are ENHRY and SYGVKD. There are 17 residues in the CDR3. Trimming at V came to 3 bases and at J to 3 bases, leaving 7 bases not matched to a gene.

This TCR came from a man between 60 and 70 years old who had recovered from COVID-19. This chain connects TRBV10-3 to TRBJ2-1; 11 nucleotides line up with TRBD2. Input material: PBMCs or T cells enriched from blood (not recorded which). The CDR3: CAISDMSLAGGYNEQFF. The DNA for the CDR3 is TGTGCCATCAGTGACATGTCGCTAGCGGGGGGCTACAATGAGCAGTTCTTC.